The present entry profiles one TCR beta chain with its context. The CDR3 is 18 residues long. V trimming: 5 bases; J trimming: 4 bases; junction bases outside the gene matches: 17. From germline, CDR1 is DFQATT and CDR2 SNEGSKA (reference sequence). The entry originates in a study of early T cells in non-severe SARS-CoV-2 infection. Study-wide background: Unsorted whole-blood RNA was sequenced in bulk, leaving chains unpaired.

Attached unique molecular identifiers marked individual cDNA molecules. Using its own MiXCR run on the 5' RACE reads, TCRdb lists one record per CDR3 protein. The sample records under 30,000 distinct CDR3 sequences, about 4.5% being singletons. The clonotype comes from an adult who was a healthcare worker with PCR-confirmed SARS-CoV-2 infection or an uninfected control (not recorded which). The V gene is TRBV20-1, the J gene TRBJ2-3, with 11 bases identical to TRBD1. The specimen sequenced was whole blood. As DNA, the CDR3 is TGCAGTGCTTCCGCGAGGGGACAGGGGGTTCCCAAGGCAGATACGCAGTATTTT. Residues: CSASARGQGVPKADTQYF.